These 20 T cell receptor beta chains were sequenced from one sample in a study of PD-1 blockade in classical Hodgkin lymphoma. Each patient relapsed following autologous stem cell transplantation, and prior brentuximab vedotin exposure differed. Starting with thawed PBMCs, CD4+ T cells were purified by magnetic negative selection. The protocol was immunoSEQ multiplex PCR, while the TCRdb copy is restricted to in-frame clones and leaves out a portion. The sample lists around 31,000 clones; about 85% were seen once. Sequenced material: CD4+ T cells from blood, taken at baseline. Receptor source: a human donor with classical Hodgkin lymphoma.

The V gene is TRBV11-2, the J gene TRBJ2-7, with TRBD1 matching 7 bases. The CDR3 loop spans 13 amino acids. Trimming cost V 5 bases and J 4 bases; bases outside gene matches: 5. CDR1 and CDR2 from the germline V gene are SGHAT and FQNNGV. CDR3 coding DNA: TGTGCCAGCAGCCCCCTCAGGGGGTACGAGCAGTACTTC. It is translated as CASSPLRGYEQYF.

The chain uses TRBV14 and TRBJ1-1, with D unclear. The CDR3 is 14 residues long. V was trimmed by 2 bases and J by 0 bases, leaving 7 bases between them. Germline CDR1 is SGHDN and CDR2 is FVKESK. This chain's CDR3 is CASSQFTMNTEAFF. DNA of the CDR3: TGTGCCAGCAGCCAATTTACGATGAACACTGAAGCTTTCTTT.

The CDR3 DNA is TGTGCCAGCAGGGGGGACAGGGGGCTTTACGAGCAGTACTTC. It is translated as CASRGDRGLYEQYF. This chain connects TRBV28 to TRBJ2-7; 12 bases align to TRBD1. This CDR3 has 14 amino acids. J lost 4 bases, V lost 6 bases, and 4 bases had no gene match. Germline V lookup: CDR1 MDHEN, CDR2 SYDVKM.

The chain is built from TRBV6-5 and TRBJ2-5; 14 bases match TRBD2. CDR1 is MNHEY, CDR2 SVGAGI, per germline. The junction had 3 bases not matched to a gene; V was cut back by 5 bases and J by 4 bases. The CDR3 is made up of 15 amino acids. The DNA of the CDR3 is TGTGCCAGCAGTCGGGGACTAGCGGGAGCAGAGACCCAGTACTTC. Translating it yields CASSRGLAGAETQYF.

The J gene is TRBJ1-3, the V gene TRBV7-9; 9 nucleotides line up with TRBD1. In germline, CDR1 is SEHNR, CDR2 FQNEAQ (reference sequence). The CDR3 has 16 residues. The J segment lost 0 bases and the V segment lost 4 bases, leaving 4 bases of the junction unmatched. DNA for the CDR3: TGTGCCAGCAGCTCACAGGGGGCACACTCTGGAAACACCATATATTTT. Amino acids: CASSSQGAHSGNTIYF.

This clone was recorded a few times. The chain combines TRBV7-9 with TRBJ1-2; the match to TRBD1 covers 8 bases. This CDR3 comprises 16 residues. Germline trimming cut 5 bases from V and 3 bases from J; bases unmatched to any gene: 11. CDR1 is SEHNR and CDR2 is FQNEAQ in the germline V gene (reference sequence). CDR3 amino acids: CASSHQTRGRHYGYTF. The CDR3, as DNA: TGTGCCAGCAGCCACCAAACCAGGGGGCGGCACTATGGCTACACCTTC.

This clone was observed a handful of times. The CDR3 spells CASRELAGGGNEQFF. CDR3 in DNA: TGTGCCAGCAGGGAACTAGCGGGAGGCGGTAATGAGCAGTTCTTC. The V call is TRBV2, the J call TRBJ2-1, with 12 bases identical to TRBD2. CDR3 length equals 15 residues. From germline, CDR1 is SNHLY and CDR2 FYNNEI. The ends lost 6 bases at V and 7 bases at J; junction bases unmatched: 7.

The rearrangement joins TRBV10-2 to TRBJ2-7; TRBD2 matches 7 bases. Trimming took 0 bases from V and 3 from J; bases not matched to a gene: 5. In germline, CDR1 is WSHSY, CDR2 SAAADI. The length of the CDR3 is 15 residues. CDR3 in amino acids: CASSESWGRVYEQYF. The CDR3 DNA reads as TGCGCCAGCAGTGAGTCATGGGGGAGGGTCTACGAGCAGTACTTC.

The gene calls are TRBV10-3 and TRBJ1-1; D uncertain. The CDR3 is 12 amino acids. Germline CDR1 ENHRY, CDR2 SYGVKD. V was trimmed by 3 bases and J by 6 bases, leaving 8 bases between them. The CDR3 here is CAISDDTPEAFF. CDR3 nucleotide sequence: TGTGCCATCAGTGACGATACCCCTGAAGCTTTCTTT.

DNA of the CDR3: TGTGCCAGCAGTTTTAGCGGGGGTAGCTCCTACGAGCAGTACTTC. Translating gives CASSFSGGSSYEQYF. J is TRBJ2-7 and V is TRBV2, with 9 bases identical to TRBD2. V was pared by 5 bases and J by 0 bases, with 5 bases of the junction left unmatched. CDR1 and CDR2 (germline): SNHLY, FYNNEI. This CDR3 spans 15 amino acids.

The genes are TRBV30 and TRBJ1-1, with 10 positions matching TRBD1. This CDR3 is built from 15 residues. Germline CDR1 GTSNPN, CDR2 SVGIG (reference sequence). J was trimmed by 5 bases and V by 0 bases; bases with no gene match: 6. CDR3: CAWSVAGTGVTEAFF. The CDR3 region has the DNA TGTGCCTGGAGTGTAGCTGGGACAGGGGTAACTGAAGCTTTCTTT.

This chain joins TRBV2 and TRBJ1-3; D remains ambiguous. The V gene's germline CDR1 is SNHLY and CDR2 FYNNEI. Deletions cut 4 bases from V and 4 bases from J, with 14 bases between. The CDR3 extends over 15 amino acids. CDR3 loop: CASSVYSSGGNTIYF. DNA for the CDR3: TGTGCCAGCAGTGTTTACTCATCGGGGGGAAACACCATATATTTT.

The V and J genes are TRBV28 and TRBJ1-1; 9 nucleotides match TRBD1. The CDR3 spans 13 residues. CDR1 and CDR2 (germline): MDHEN, SYDVKM. V shed 6 bases, J shed 6 bases, and the junction held 5 bases outside the gene matches. In DNA form, the CDR3 reads TGTGCCAGCAGGCGCAGGGACAGGGCTGAAGCTTTCTTT. It is translated as CASRRRDRAEAFF.

The CDR3 reads CASSFLQGMGQPQHF. The CDR3 DNA reads TGTGCCAGCAGCTTTTTACAGGGAATGGGCCAGCCCCAGCATTTT. The chain has TRBV6-1 and TRBJ1-5; TRBD1 might be the D (6 bases). CDR3 length: 15 residues. Germline V gives CDR1 MNHNS, CDR2 SASEGT. The germline V and J ends were trimmed by 6 bases and 7 bases, with 19 bases remaining between them.

The chain uses TRBV2 and TRBJ1-2; possible D gene TRBD1, 5 bases. The CDR3 length is 13 residues. Trimming removed 6 bases from V and 6 bases from J, with 14 bases in between. CDR1 and CDR2 (germline): SNHLY, FYNNEI. DNA for the CDR3: TGTGCCAGCAGCCCGGGGCCCGAGGATGGCTACACCTTC. Its translation is CASSPGPEDGYTF.

This rearrangement joins TRBV19 to TRBJ1-2; 9 nucleotides agree with TRBD1. Unmatched junction bases numbered 21, after V lost 10 bases and J lost 9 bases. The germline gives CDR1 LNHDA, CDR2 SQIVND (reference sequence). This CDR3 contains 16 residues. In DNA, the CDR3 is TGTGCCACCGGGGGGGACAGGGACCTTCCAGGTGGAAGCTACACCTTC. Translated: CATGGDRDLPGGSYTF. The full variable domain, its missing parts supplied by reference TRBV19 and TRBJ1-2, is DGGITQSPKYLFRKEGQNVTLSCEQNLNHDAMYWYRQDPGQGLRLIYYSQIVNDFQKGDIAEGYSVSREKKESFPLTVTSAQKNPTAFYLCATGGDRDLPGGSYTFGSGTRLTVV.

The chain couples TRBV5-4 to TRBJ2-7; D may be TRBD1 (5 bases). The CDR3 covers 14 residues. The germline gives CDR1 SGHNT, CDR2 YYREEE (reference sequence). V was pared by 4 bases and J by 0 bases, with 11 bases between. The CDR3 protein is CASSEDNLSYEQYF. Written as DNA, the CDR3 is TGTGCCAGCAGCGAGGACAATCTCTCCTACGAGCAGTACTTC.

J is TRBJ2-2 and V is TRBV6-5; TRBD1 matches at 9 bases. With 4 bases clipped from V and 4 bases from J, the junction kept 7 bases outside the gene matches. The CDR3 is 16 amino acids. CDR1 is MNHEY and CDR2 is SVGAGI in the germline V gene. The CDR3 loop is CASSLPGQGLTGELFF. In nucleotides, the CDR3 is TGTGCCAGCAGTTTACCGGGACAGGGTCTCACCGGGGAGCTGTTTTTT.

On this clone: Its ends do not fully match the called genes, so a read error is possible. This chain connects TRBV5-1 to TRBJ1-6; TRBD1 agrees at 9 bases. The CDR3 totals 14 residues. The germline V gene encodes CDR1 SGHRS and CDR2 YFSETQ. The CDR3 DNA follows: TGCGCCAGCACCTTGGACAGGGGTTATTCACCCCTCCACTTT. Translating it yields CASTLDRGYSPLHF.

The CDR3 loop reads CAIKPPLGGNTIYF. The CDR3 bases are TGTGCCATCAAGCCACCTTTGGGCGGAAACACCATATATTTT. This chain connects TRBV10-3 to TRBJ1-3; the D is unclear. V lost 7 bases to trimming and J lost 4 bases, with 14 bases between them. This CDR3 comprises 14 residues. Per the germline V gene, CDR1 is ENHRY and CDR2 is SYGVKD.